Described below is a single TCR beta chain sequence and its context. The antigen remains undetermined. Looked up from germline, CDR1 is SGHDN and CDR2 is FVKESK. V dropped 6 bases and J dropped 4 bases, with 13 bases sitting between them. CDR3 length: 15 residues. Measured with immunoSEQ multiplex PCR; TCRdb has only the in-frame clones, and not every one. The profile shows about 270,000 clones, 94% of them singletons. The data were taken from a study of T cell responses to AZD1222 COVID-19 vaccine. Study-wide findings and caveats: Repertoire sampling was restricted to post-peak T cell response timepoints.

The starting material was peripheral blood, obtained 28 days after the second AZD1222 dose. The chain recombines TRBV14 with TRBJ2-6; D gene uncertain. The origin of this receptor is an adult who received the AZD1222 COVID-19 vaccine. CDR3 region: CASSQRFDGANVLTF. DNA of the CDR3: TGTGCCAGCAGTCAGCGATTTGACGGGGCCAACGTCCTGACTTTC.